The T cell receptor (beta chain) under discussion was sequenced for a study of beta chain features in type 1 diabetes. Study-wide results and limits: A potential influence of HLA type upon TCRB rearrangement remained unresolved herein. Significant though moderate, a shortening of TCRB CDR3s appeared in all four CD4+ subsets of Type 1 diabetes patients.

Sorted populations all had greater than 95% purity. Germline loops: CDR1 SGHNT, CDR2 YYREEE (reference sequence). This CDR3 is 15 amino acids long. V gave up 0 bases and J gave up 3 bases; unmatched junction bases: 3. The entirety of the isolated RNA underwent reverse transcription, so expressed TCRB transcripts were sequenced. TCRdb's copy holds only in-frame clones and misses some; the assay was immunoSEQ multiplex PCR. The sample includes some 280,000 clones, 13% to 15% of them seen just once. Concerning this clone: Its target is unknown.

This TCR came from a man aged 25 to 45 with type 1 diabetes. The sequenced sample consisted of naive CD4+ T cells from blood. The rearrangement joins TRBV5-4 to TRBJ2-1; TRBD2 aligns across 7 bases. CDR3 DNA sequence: TGTGCCAGCAGCTTGGGCGGGAGCCGCTACAATGAGCAGTTCTTC. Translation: CASSLGGSRYNEQFF.